One sample yielded the 23 T cell receptor beta chains listed below, sequenced in a study of T-cell memory formation after mild COVID-19. Using its own MiXCR run on the 5' RACE reads, TCRdb lists one record per CDR3 protein. The profile shows approximately 340,000 distinct CDR3 sequences, roughly 15% of them singletons. The specimen sequenced was PBMCs or a T cell subset sorted from them (not recorded which). The receptor source for this set is a man younger than 35 who had mild COVID-19 (a few samples of this study predate the infection). Cell type and time point are not known.

J is TRBJ1-1 and V is TRBV5-8; 7 nucleotides line up with TRBD1. V dropped 5 bases and J dropped 0; count of bases not matched to a gene: 7. The CDR3 extends over 15 amino acids. Germline V CDR1 and CDR2: SGHTS, YDEGEE. The CDR3, as DNA: TGTGCCAGCAGTAGACGGGACAGCCTGAACACTGAAGCTTTCTTT. Translation: CASSRRDSLNTEAFF. The whole variable domain, remainder taken from reference TRBV5-8 and TRBJ1-1, is EAGVTQSPTHLIKTRGQQATLRCSPISGHTSVYWYQQALGLGLQFLLWYDEGEERNRGNFPPRFSGRQFPNYSSELNVNALELEDSALYLCASSRRDSLNTEAFFGQGTRLTVV.

This chain joins TRBV6-5 and TRBJ2-5, with TRBD2 as a possible D gene (5 bases). Germline values: CDR1 MNHEY, CDR2 SVGAGI. Trimming pared 5 bases from V and 4 bases from J, leaving 14 bases between. The CDR3 contains 14 residues. The CDR3 spells CASSTPGVVETQYF. DNA of the CDR3: TGTGCCAGCAGTACGCCCGGGGTAGTAGAGACCCAGTACTTC.

The gene calls are TRBV7-9 and TRBJ2-2; D call uncertain. Trimming took off 5 bases at V and 11 bases at J, with 9 bases between the two ends. The germline V gene has CDR1 SEHNR and CDR2 FQNEAQ (reference sequence). This CDR3 spans 11 amino acids. The CDR3 DNA follows: TGTGCCAGCAGCCCCGTTATTGAGCTGTTTTTT. Residues: CASSPVIELFF. The full variable domain, rest sourced from reference TRBV7-9 and TRBJ2-2, is DTGVSQNPRHKITKRGQNVTFRCDPISEHNRLYWYRQTLGQGPEFLTYFQNEAQLEKSRLLSDRFSAERPKGSFSTLEIQRTEQGDSAMYLCASSPVIELFFGEGSRLTVL.

The gene calls are TRBV20-1 and TRBJ2-5, with a weak D call TRBD2 (5 bases). V was cut by 5 bases and J by 12 bases, with 7 bases left in between. This CDR3 is 8 amino acids long. The germline gives CDR1 DFQATT, CDR2 SNEGSKA (reference sequence). This CDR3 reads CSAEGKYF. DNA of the CDR3: TGCAGTGCTGAGGGCAAGTACTTC.

This clonotype was counted a few times. This chain joins TRBV12-3 or TRBV12-4 and TRBJ2-1; 8 bases are shared with TRBD1. The CDR3 has 15 residues. V trimming: 5 bases; J trimming: 1 base; junction bases outside the gene matches: 4. The CDR3 reads CASSADRGSYNEQFF. In nucleotides, the CDR3 is TGTGCCAGCAGTGCTGACAGGGGTTCCTACAATGAGCAGTTCTTC.

The DNA for the CDR3 is TGTGCCAGCAGCTTGAGGGTTTACTCCTACGAGCAGTACGTC. It codes for CASSLRVYSYEQYV. This chain uses TRBV5-5 with TRBJ2-7; D remains ambiguous. The CDR3 contains 14 residues. Trimming took 1 base from V and 0 from J, leaving 8 bases between them. Germline loops: CDR1 SGHKS, CDR2 YYEKEE (reference sequence).

This chain joins TRBV20-1 and TRBJ2-1; tentatively, D is TRBD2 (6 bases). CDR1 and CDR2 (germline): DFQATT, SNEGSKA (reference sequence). There are 15 residues in the CDR3. Trimming cost V 6 bases and J 2 bases, with 17 bases left between them. CDR3 sequence reads: CSAWRADGAYNEQFF. The CDR3 DNA reads as TGCAGTGCGTGGAGGGCCGATGGGGCCTACAATGAGCAGTTCTTC.

This clonotype was observed many times. V is TRBV12-3 or TRBV12-4 and J is TRBJ2-1, with 11 bases aligning to TRBD2. CDR3 length: 13 residues. V was clipped by 7 bases and J by 8 bases; unmatched bases: 4. As DNA, the CDR3 is TGTGCCAGCAAGGGACTAGCGGTCCATGAGCAGTTCTTC. This encodes CASKGLAVHEQFF.

The chain has TRBV24-1 and TRBJ2-2; 8 positions agree with TRBD1. Germline loops: CDR1 KGHDR, CDR2 SFDVKD. There are 16 residues in the CDR3. J gave up 1 base and V 4 bases, and 4 bases lay outside the gene matches. CDR3 bases: TGTGCCACCAGTGACCCTGGACAGGGGAACACCGGGGAGCTGTTTTTT. Residues: CATSDPGQGNTGELFF.

Ten or more counts support this clonotype. V gene TRBV7-9 combines with J gene TRBJ2-3; D is uncertain. V was cut by 5 bases and J by 1 base, with 10 bases left in between. The germline gives CDR1 SEHNR, CDR2 FQNEAQ (reference sequence). The CDR3 is 14 residues long. The CDR3 region is CASSIQSRTDTQYF. The CDR3 nucleotides are TGTGCCAGCAGCATACAGTCACGCACAGATACGCAGTATTTT.

This clonotype was counted between two and nine times. J is TRBJ2-3 and V is TRBV20-1; perhaps TRBD2 as D (5 bases). The CDR3 is 11 residues long. The V gene's germline CDR1 is DFQATT and CDR2 SNEGSKA (reference sequence). The V and J ends lost 1 base and 6 bases respectively, with 5 bases between them. Here the CDR3 DNA reads TGCAGTGCTAGAGCGGGGGATACGCAGTATTTT. Translated, it gives CSARAGDTQYF.

Only a few counts were recorded for this clonotype. V and J are TRBV20-1 and TRBJ2-1, with D perhaps given as TRBD1 or TRBD2 (5 bases each). The germline V and J ends were trimmed by 0 bases and 3 bases, with 12 bases remaining between them. Looked up from germline, CDR1 is DFQATT and CDR2 is SNEGSKA (reference sequence). The CDR3 has 15 amino acids. The CDR3 spells CSARDGTGLYNEQFF. The CDR3 DNA follows: TGCAGTGCTAGAGATGGGACGGGCCTCTACAATGAGCAGTTCTTC.

This clonotype was observed a handful of times. The CDR3 here is CASSFLGRGWDTEAFF. The CDR3 region has the DNA TGTGCCAGCAGCTTCCTCGGACGGGGATGGGACACTGAAGCTTTCTTT. This chain connects TRBV7-9 to TRBJ1-1; D is unclear. The CDR3 is 16 amino acids. The ends were cut back, 3 bases at V and 3 bases at J, with 17 bases in the middle. The germline gives CDR1 SEHNR, CDR2 FQNEAQ (reference sequence).

This rearrangement joins TRBV25-1 to TRBJ1-6, with D maybe TRBD1 (6 bases). V gave up 8 bases and J gave up 2 bases, with 10 bases separating them. The CDR3 is 14 residues long. Germline lookup yields CDR1 MGHDK and CDR2 SYGVNS. In DNA form, the CDR3 reads TGTGCCAGCCAGCGGGGGCCCTATAATTCACCCCTCCACTTT. Amino acids: CASQRGPYNSPLHF.

This clonotype was observed a few times. The chain is built from TRBV24-1 and TRBJ2-1, with D possibly being TRBD1 (5 bases). Trimming shortened V by 3 bases and J by 0 bases, and 11 bases separated the two germline ends. The CDR3 length is 16 residues. Germline-derived CDR1 and CDR2 are KGHDR and SFDVKD. CDR3 nucleotide sequence: TGTGCCACCAGTGATAGGACACTCAGCTCCTACAATGAGCAGTTCTTC. It translates to CATSDRTLSSYNEQFF.

This clonotype turned up a few times. The chain couples TRBV6-5 to TRBJ1-2, with 7 bases fitting TRBD1. The CDR3 has 12 residues. V was pared by 2 bases and J by 8 bases, with 2 bases of the junction left unmatched. Germline V gene lookup returns CDR1 MNHEY and CDR2 SVGAGI. This chain's CDR3 is CASSYGGGGYTF. The CDR3, as DNA: TGTGCCAGCAGTTACGGAGGGGGCGGCTACACCTTC.

The chain joins TRBV29-1 to TRBJ2-7, with 7 positions matching TRBD2. Trimming removed 2 bases from V and 6 bases from J; junction bases left unmatched: 10. Per germline, CDR1 SQVTM and CDR2 ANQGSEA. There are 14 residues in the CDR3. CDR3 in amino acids: CSVEKAVRGGEQYF. CDR3 nucleotides: TGCAGCGTTGAAAAAGCTGTTCGCGGGGGCGAGCAGTACTTC.

This clonotype occurred once. The gene calls are TRBV4-1 and TRBJ1-6; 8 bases map to TRBD1. Germline CDR1 and CDR2: MGHRA and YSYEKL. This CDR3 spans 15 amino acids. V shed 6 bases and J 10 bases; nucleotides not matched to a gene: 11. This CDR3 reads CASRDLRQGNSPLHF. CDR3 sequence (DNA): TGCGCCAGCAGGGACCTGAGACAGGGGAACTCACCCCTCCACTTT.

V usage is TRBV12-3 or TRBV12-4 and J usage is TRBJ1-1; D uncertain. The CDR3 covers 13 residues. With 7 bases removed from V and 1 base from J, the gap between germline ends came to 10 bases. The CDR3 reads CASNPDGNTEAFF. The CDR3 nucleotides are TGTGCCAGCAATCCTGACGGGAACACTGAAGCTTTCTTT.

This clonotype has just a few counts. The chain uses TRBV6-5 and TRBJ2-1; 8 nucleotides align to TRBD1. This CDR3 is 11 amino acids long. Germline V CDR1 and CDR2: MNHEY, SVGAGI. V shed 9 bases and J 9 bases; nucleotides not matched to a gene: 4. The CDR3 reads CASVQGGEQFF. The CDR3 DNA reads TGTGCCAGTGTACAGGGGGGTGAGCAGTTCTTC.

The CDR3 nucleotides are TGTGCCAGCAGCTTAGTTCCAGCCCCAAACACAGATACGCAGTATTTT. It specifies CASSLVPAPNTDTQYF. This chain joins TRBV7-8 and TRBJ2-3; no definite D call. V lost 1 base and J 2 bases, leaving 13 bases between the germline ends. Looked up from germline, CDR1 is SGHVS and CDR2 is FQNEAQ. CDR3 size: 16 residues.

The J gene is TRBJ1-1, the V gene TRBV7-2; D unclear. Germline lookup yields CDR1 SGHTA and CDR2 FQGNSA. There are 14 residues in the CDR3. The V end lost 1 base, the J end lost 7 bases, and 13 bases lay between the germline ends. CDR3 nucleotides: TGTGCCAGCAGCTTAGTTCGCAGTAGATATGAAGCTTTCTTT. The encoded protein is CASSLVRSRYEAFF.

This clonotype has a handful of counts. The chain joins TRBV30 to TRBJ2-1; D is ambiguous. This CDR3 has 14 residues. Germline assignment: CDR1 GTSNPN and CDR2 SVGIG (reference sequence). Trimming took 3 bases from V and 6 from J, leaving 15 bases between them. The CDR3, as DNA: TGTGCCTGGAGGAGCTTGGGTTTTGTCAATGAGCAGTTCTTC. Protein product: CAWRSLGFVNEQFF.